What follows are 26 T cell receptor beta chains derived from one specimen sequenced in a study of beta chain features in type 1 diabetes. Whole-study results and caveats: Shorter TCRB CDR3s, moderately but significantly so, were found in Type 1 diabetes patients in all four CD4+ subsets.

No cognate antigen is known for these TCRs. All of the isolated RNA was reverse transcribed, so expressed TCRB transcripts were sequenced. TCRdb keeps only in-frame clones here, not all; method: immunoSEQ multiplex PCR. This table holds approximately 600,000 clones, 9.5% to 15% found once. The specimen was naive CD4+ T cells from blood. The receptors derive from a man aged 25-45 years with type 1 diabetes.

This sequence joins TRBV18 and TRBJ2-2; 8 bases are a match to TRBD2. The germline V gene has CDR1 KGHSH and CDR2 LQKENI. There are 18 residues in the CDR3. V shed 2 bases, J shed 3 bases, and the junction held 11 bases outside the gene matches. The CDR3 nucleotides read TGTGCCAGCTCACCAACGGGGGCCAGCGGGGGCTACACCGGGGAGCTGTTTTTT. Translation: CASSPTGASGGYTGELFF.

This clone came up a few times. CDR3 sequence: CASSPTWVQGDEKLFF. DNA of the CDR3: TGTGCCAGCAGCCCCACCTGGGTGCAGGGAGATGAAAAACTGTTTTTT. V usage is TRBV11-2 and J usage is TRBJ1-4, with D perhaps TRBD1 (5 bases). Looked up from germline, CDR1 is SGHAT and CDR2 is FQNNGV. CDR3 length: 16 amino acids. Trimming shortened V by 5 bases and J by 6 bases, and 19 bases separated the two germline ends.

This clone showed up just a few times. V is TRBV30 and J is TRBJ1-5; D is undetermined. With 5 bases removed from V and 4 bases from J, the gap between germline ends came to 9 bases. Germline V CDR1 and CDR2: GTSNPN, SVGIG (reference sequence). This CDR3 comprises 12 residues. The CDR3 DNA sequence: TGTGCCTGGGATCTCGGTAATCAGCCCCAGCATTTT. Its translation: CAWDLGNQPQHF.

This chain connects TRBV11-3 to TRBJ2-7, with a weak D call TRBD1 (6 bases). Trimming left V 1 base short and J 5 bases short, with 18 bases between. Germline CDR1 is SGHNT and CDR2 is YENEEA. The CDR3 totals 16 residues. The CDR3 loop reads CASSLVGALWSNEQYF. CDR3 nucleotides: TGTGCCAGCAGCTTAGTGGGGGCCCTCTGGAGCAACGAGCAGTACTTC.

V is TRBV28 and J is TRBJ2-3; possibly TRBD1 or TRBD2 for D (5 bases each). The germline V gene encodes CDR1 MDHEN and CDR2 SYDVKM. V was clipped by 1 base and J by 4 bases, with 9 bases between them. This CDR3 has 14 residues. The CDR3 sequence: CASSLLGPPDTQYF. The CDR3, as DNA: TGTGCCAGCAGTTTATTGGGACCTCCAGATACGCAGTATTTT.

This clone was counted a few times. Other DNA sequences in the same sample also yield this CDR3. This chain joins TRBV25-1 and TRBJ1-2; D is unresolved. V lost 2 bases and J lost 2, with 0 bases in between. Looked up from germline, CDR1 is MGHDK and CDR2 is SYGVNS. This CDR3 has 11 amino acids. CDR3 coding DNA: TGTGCCAGCAGTGAAAACTATGGCTACACCTTC. Its protein product is CASSENYGYTF.

This clone has only a few counts. CDR3 sequence reads: CASSQLAEHTDTQYF. Written as DNA, the CDR3 is TGTGCCAGCAGCCAACTAGCGGAACACACAGATACGCAGTATTTT. The chain uses TRBV7-9 and TRBJ2-3; TRBD2 aligns across 8 bases. The CDR3 runs to 15 residues. The germline V gene has CDR1 SEHNR and CDR2 FQNEAQ (reference sequence). Trimming cost V 5 bases and J 2 bases; bases outside gene matches: 6.

This clone was detected only a few times. The rearrangement links TRBV7-8 to TRBJ2-7; no reliable D call. From germline, CDR1 is SGHVS and CDR2 FQNEAQ. Trimming stripped 2 bases from V and 4 bases from J, with 12 bases between. This CDR3 has 14 residues. In DNA, the CDR3 is TGTGCCAGCAGCTTATATCAGAATAGGTACGAGCAGTACTTC. Residues: CASSLYQNRYEQYF.

This clone was seen a handful of times. The rearrangement joins TRBV19 to TRBJ2-2; TRBD1 is a possible D gene (6 bases). CDR3 size: 14 residues. Germline assignment: CDR1 LNHDA and CDR2 SQIVND (reference sequence). Trimming left V 4 bases short and J 6 bases short, with 12 bases between. Written as DNA, the CDR3 is TGTGCCAGTAGTACCACAGGGTGGCCCGGGGAGCTGTTTTTT. It translates to CASSTTGWPGELFF.

V gene TRBV5-1 combines with J gene TRBJ2-5; D is perhaps TRBD2 (6 bases). This CDR3 is 14 amino acids long. From germline, CDR1 is SGHRS and CDR2 YFSETQ. V lost 4 bases and J 4 bases, leaving 14 bases between the germline ends. DNA of the CDR3: TGCGCCAGCAGCCTGGACGGGGGAAGAGAGACCCAGTACTTC. Protein sequence: CASSLDGGRETQYF. The variable domain in full, with the rest retrieved from reference TRBV5-1 and TRBJ2-5, is KAGVTQTPRYLIKTRGQQVTLSCSPISGHRSVSWYQQTPGQGLQFLFEYFSETQRNKGNFPGRFSGRQFSNSRSEMNVSTLELGDSALYLCASSLDGGRETQYFGPGTRLLVL.

This clone was seen more than once but under ten times. The rearrangement uses TRBV9 and TRBJ2-1; 10 nucleotides agree with TRBD2. V lost 0 bases and J lost 4; bases outside the gene matches: 4. Germline V gene sequence: CDR1 SGDLS, CDR2 YYNGEE. There are 16 residues in the CDR3. CDR3 loop: CASSVASSGGYNEQFF. The CDR3 region has the DNA TGTGCCAGCAGCGTAGCGTCTAGCGGGGGATACAATGAGCAGTTCTTC.

The chain joins TRBV2 to TRBJ1-4; tentative D call: TRBD1 (5 bases). Germline assignment: CDR1 SNHLY and CDR2 FYNNEI. The CDR3 runs to 13 residues. The V gene lost 9 bases and the J gene lost 7 bases, with 15 bases spanning the gap. Written as DNA, the CDR3 is TGTGCCAGGCTCAAGCCGGGGGGTGAAAAACTGTTTTTT. This codes for CARLKPGGEKLFF.

The chain links TRBV2 to TRBJ2-6; D call uncertain. Germline values: CDR1 SNHLY, CDR2 FYNNEI. The CDR3 runs 17 residues. V lost 4 bases and J 4 bases, leaving 17 bases between the germline ends. CDR3 in DNA: TGTGCCAGCAGTGGAGGACCAAGCAGAGCCGGGGCCAACGTCCTGACTTTC. Translation: CASSGGPSRAGANVLTF.

This clone came up a few times. The CDR3 sequence is CASSESQGSRGTGELFF. In DNA, the CDR3 is TGTGCCAGCAGTGAATCTCAGGGCTCCCGGGGCACCGGGGAGCTGTTTTTT. The genes are TRBV25-1 and TRBJ2-2; D may correspond to TRBD1 or TRBD2 (5 bases each). The CDR3 has 17 amino acids. Germline V gene data show CDR1 as MGHDK and CDR2 as SYGVNS. Trimming removed 1 base from V and 4 bases from J, with 16 bases in between.

This clone was found a few times. The chain is built from TRBV27 and TRBJ1-1, with D perhaps matching TRBD1 (6 bases). The germline V gene encodes CDR1 MNHEY and CDR2 SMNVEV (reference sequence). The CDR3 runs to 13 residues. V was trimmed by 4 bases and J by 4 bases, leaving 10 bases between them. CDR3 DNA sequence: TGTGCCAGCAGTTCCAGGGGCCTCACTGAAGCTTTCTTT. Residues: CASSSRGLTEAFF.

There are a few counts of this clone. The V call is TRBV27, the J call TRBJ1-2; D gene uncertain. The CDR3 spans 13 residues. V was cut by 5 bases and J by 3 bases, with 10 bases left in between. Germline V CDR1 and CDR2: MNHEY, SMNVEV (reference sequence). In DNA form, the CDR3 reads TGTGCCAGCAGTACGGCGTCAGACTATGGCTACACCTTC. Amino acids: CASSTASDYGYTF.

The chain is built from TRBV4-3 and TRBJ2-3; D perhaps matches TRBD2 (6 bases). Germline V gene lookup returns CDR1 LGHNA and CDR2 YSLEER. The V end was cut by 3 bases, the J end by 7 bases, with 17 bases between. The CDR3 runs to 15 residues. In nucleotides, the CDR3 is TGCGCCAGCAGCCAGAGCCTGACTAGGGTCCATACGCAGTATTTT. It is translated as CASSQSLTRVHTQYF.

The CDR3 region has the DNA TGTGCCAGCAGTTACGGGGAGACCTATGGCTACACCTTC. Its protein product is CASSYGETYGYTF. The rearrangement joins TRBV6-6 to TRBJ1-2; no definite D call. Trimming stripped 2 bases from V and 4 bases from J, with 8 bases between. CDR1 is MNHNY and CDR2 is SVGAGI in the germline V gene (reference sequence). The CDR3 covers 13 residues.

This clone has only a few counts. The V gene is TRBV4-2, the J gene TRBJ1-2; 7 bases align to TRBD1. Germline V gene lookup returns CDR1 LGHNA and CDR2 YNFKEQ. The junction had 10 bases not matched to a gene; V was cut back by 2 bases and J by 4 bases. The CDR3 runs to 16 residues. CDR3 DNA: TGTGCCAGCAGCCAATCCGCGGACAGGCGAATCTATGGCTACACCTTC. Translating gives CASSQSADRRIYGYTF.

This clone was observed a few times. The identical CDR3 is also encoded by other nucleotide sequences in the sample. Here the CDR3 DNA reads TGTGCCTGGAGTGTACAGGACGATCAGCCCCAGCATTTT. Its protein product is CAWSVQDDQPQHF. The V gene is TRBV30, the J gene TRBJ1-5, with D perhaps matching TRBD1 (5 bases). This CDR3 spans 13 amino acids. Trimming left V 0 bases short and J 5 bases short, with 8 bases between. CDR1 and CDR2 from the germline V gene are GTSNPN and SVGIG (reference sequence).

J is TRBJ2-3 and V is TRBV5-4; D ambiguous. Germline V gene data show CDR1 as SGHNT and CDR2 as YYREEE (reference sequence). This CDR3 is 12 amino acids long. Between the trimmed V and J ends, which lost 3 bases and 4 bases, there was a span of 6 bases. CDR3 in amino acids: CASSSRADTQYF. The CDR3 DNA reads TGTGCCAGCAGCTCTAGGGCAGATACGCAGTATTTT.

The chain has TRBV28 and TRBJ2-7, with TRBD1 identical over 8 bases. The V gene end was trimmed by 6 bases and the J gene end by 6 bases; junction bases not matched to a gene: 13. Looked up from germline, CDR1 is MDHEN and CDR2 is SYDVKM. The CDR3 runs 15 residues. Here the CDR3 reads CASRIPGTGPLEQYF. DNA of the CDR3: TGTGCCAGCAGGATCCCCGGGACAGGTCCCCTCGAGCAGTACTTC.

Only a few counts were recorded for this clone. This rearrangement joins TRBV18 to TRBJ2-1; D is unclear. V shed 0 bases and J shed 13 bases, with 16 bases lying between them. The CDR3 extends over 14 amino acids. Looked up from germline, CDR1 is KGHSH and CDR2 is LQKENI. CDR3 residues: CASSPPKGLGNQFF. The CDR3 bases are TGTGCCAGCTCACCACCGAAAGGGCTGGGGAATCAGTTCTTC. The full variable domain, its missing parts supplied by reference TRBV18 and TRBJ2-1, is NAGVMQNPRHLVRRRGQEARLRCSPMKGHSHVYWYRQLPEEGLKFMVYLQKENIIDESGMPKERFSAEFPKEGPSILRIQQVVRGDSAAYFCASSPPKGLGNQFFGPGTRLTVL.

In this sample, this clone turned up a few times. The rearrangement links TRBV29-1 to TRBJ2-7; tentative D call: TRBD2 (5 bases). Deletions cut 4 bases from V and 4 bases from J, with 17 bases between. In germline, CDR1 is SQVTM, CDR2 ANQGSEA. The CDR3 is 14 amino acids. The DNA of the CDR3 is TGCAGCGTTGTCGATAAGTTGGGGAGATACGAGCAGTACTTC. Amino acid sequence: CSVVDKLGRYEQYF.

This clone was counted only a few times. The chain is built from TRBV28 and TRBJ1-2; the D is unclear. V lost 6 bases, J lost 0 bases, and 8 bases lay in between. Germline V CDR1 and CDR2: MDHEN, SYDVKM. The CDR3 sequence is 13 residues long. The DNA for the CDR3 is TGTGCCAGCAGCCCACGACCTAACTATGGCTACACCTTC. Translated: CASSPRPNYGYTF.

This clone was found a few times. J is TRBJ1-4 and V is TRBV4-3, with a weak D call TRBD1 (6 bases). This CDR3 region has 15 residues. From germline, CDR1 is LGHNA and CDR2 YSLEER. The V end lost 4 bases, the J end lost 8 bases, and 17 bases lay between the germline ends. CDR3 residues: CASSRQPGAGEKLFF. The CDR3, as DNA: TGCGCCAGCAGCCGTCAACCAGGGGCGGGAGAAAAACTGTTTTTT.